One and the same sample provided the 14 T cell receptor beta chains below, sequenced in a study of cytomegalovirus exposure and HLA in healthy donors. The study ran its PCR with 60 Vbeta and 13 Jbeta primers. Libraries were prepared by immunoSEQ multiplex PCR; TCRdb keeps only in-frame clonotypes and omits some of them. The sample yields about 130,000 clones, around three quarters seen once. Sequenced material: PBMCs. The source is a woman aged 60-75 years in good health and CMV-seropositive.

This clone appeared a single time. This chain uses TRBV5-1 with TRBJ1-2; TRBD1 might be the D (5 bases). Trimming pared 0 bases from V and 8 bases from J, leaving 8 bases between. The V gene's germline CDR1 is SGHRS and CDR2 YFSETQ. This CDR3 comprises 12 residues. The CDR3 loop is CASSLGGNGYTF. CDR3 coding DNA: TGCGCCAGCAGCTTGGGGGGCAACGGCTACACCTTC. Full variable domain (remainder filled in from reference TRBV5-1 and TRBJ1-2): KAGVTQTPRYLIKTRGQQVTLSCSPISGHRSVSWYQQTPGQGLQFLFEYFSETQRNKGNFPGRFSGRQFSNSRSEMNVSTLELGDSALYLCASSLGGNGYTFGSGTRLTVV.

The CDR3 protein is CAISEGRGKPGELFF. CDR3 sequence (DNA): TGTGCCATCAGTGAGGGCAGGGGGAAGCCCGGGGAGCTGTTTTTT. The chain joins TRBV10-3 to TRBJ2-2; 7 bases are a match to TRBD1. With 2 bases clipped from V and 6 bases from J, the junction kept 6 bases outside the gene matches. The CDR3 has 15 residues. Germline-derived CDR1 and CDR2 are ENHRY and SYGVKD.

The chain links TRBV4-1 to TRBJ2-5, with D possibly matching TRBD1 (6 bases). The ends were cut back, 3 bases at V and 1 base at J, with 21 bases in the middle. The CDR3 loop spans 18 amino acids. CDR1 MGHRA and CDR2 YSYEKL come from the germline V gene. The CDR3 loop is CASSHQPPGQTLQETQYF. In nucleotides, the CDR3 is TGCGCCAGCAGCCACCAGCCGCCAGGACAGACTCTCCAAGAGACCCAGTACTTC.

This clone was counted between two and nine times. The chain carries TRBV9 and TRBJ1-4; 10 positions match TRBD1. V lost 4 bases and J lost 8; bases outside the gene matches: 8. This CDR3 has 15 amino acids. CDR1 and CDR2 (germline): SGDLS, YYNGEE. CDR3 residues: CASSTRPGQGEKLFF. Written as DNA, the CDR3 is TGTGCCAGCAGCACCAGACCGGGACAGGGGGAAAAACTGTTTTTT.

The V call is TRBV13, the J call TRBJ1-2; 10 nucleotides match TRBD1. The V gene end was trimmed by 5 bases and the J gene end by 5 bases; junction bases not matched to a gene: 11. The CDR3 consists of 16 residues. Germline V gene lookup returns CDR1 PRHDT and CDR2 FYEKMQ (reference sequence). CDR3: CASSDRTGGSPYGYTF. The CDR3 region has the DNA TGTGCCAGCAGCGACCGGACAGGGGGAAGCCCTTATGGCTACACCTTC.

J is TRBJ1-1 and V is TRBV5-1; tentative D call: TRBD1 (5 bases). The germline V gene encodes CDR1 SGHRS and CDR2 YFSETQ. Trimming pared 5 bases from V and 5 bases from J, leaving 7 bases between. CDR3 length equals 11 residues. DNA of the CDR3: TGCGCCAGCAGGGGGACTACTGAAGCTTTCTTT. Translation: CASRGTTEAFF.

This clone was recorded a few times. The V and J genes are TRBV5-1 and TRBJ1-6, with D unresolved. The CDR3 covers 16 residues. V was clipped by 0 bases and J by 8 bases, with 15 bases between them. Looked up from germline, CDR1 is SGHRS and CDR2 is YFSETQ. CDR3 sequence reads: CASSLAGGGRDSPLHF. The CDR3 DNA is TGCGCCAGCAGCTTGGCAGGAGGTGGGCGTGATTCACCCCTCCACTTT.

The V call is TRBV6-4, the J call TRBJ2-7; D perhaps matches TRBD1 (5 bases). CDR3 size: 12 residues. Trimming removed 2 bases from V and 6 bases from J, with 8 bases in between. The germline CDR1 and CDR2 sequences are MRHNA and SNTAGT. CDR3 DNA: TGTGCCAGCAGTGACACAGGCGGCGAGCAGTACTTC. It translates to CASSDTGGEQYF.

The genes are TRBV18 and TRBJ1-1, with 10 bases identical to TRBD1. The length of the CDR3 is 16 residues. Germline lookup yields CDR1 KGHSH and CDR2 LQKENI. J lost 2 bases, V lost 4 bases, and 7 bases had no gene match. CDR3 DNA sequence: TGTGCCAGCTCACTTCTGGACAGGGGGAAAAACACTGAAGCTTTCTTT. This codes for CASSLLDRGKNTEAFF.

As for this clone: The junction departs from the called germline gene at one end, perhaps through a read error. The chain uses TRBV7-7 and TRBJ2-1, with TRBD2 matching 12 bases. The CDR3 sequence is 18 residues long. Germline values: CDR1 SSHAT, CDR2 FNYEAQ (reference sequence). The CDR3 DNA follows: TGTGCTAGCAGCCCGGCCCCTCCTACTAGCGGGGGGTACAATGAGCAGTTCTTC. Protein: CASSPAPPTSGGYNEQFF.

The V call is TRBV10-2, the J call TRBJ2-5, with D hard to call. Trimming removed 2 bases from V and 5 bases from J, with 9 bases in between. Germline CDR1 reads WSHSY; CDR2 reads SAAADI. The CDR3 runs to 13 residues. This chain's CDR3 is CASSEARWETQYF. The CDR3 coding sequence is TGCGCCAGCAGTGAGGCTAGGTGGGAGACCCAGTACTTC.

This chain connects TRBV6-5 to TRBJ2-7, with 12 positions matching TRBD2. The germline V gene has CDR1 MNHEY and CDR2 SVGAGI. The CDR3 runs to 15 residues. The junction had 5 bases not matched to a gene; V was cut back by 6 bases and J by 2 bases. CDR3: CASSSWTSGAYEQYF. The CDR3 DNA follows: TGTGCCAGCAGCTCCTGGACTAGCGGGGCCTACGAGCAGTACTTC.

The chain has TRBV5-4 and TRBJ2-7; 8 positions agree with TRBD1. In germline, CDR1 is SGHNT, CDR2 YYREEE (reference sequence). Trimming removed 4 bases from V and 0 bases from J; junction bases left unmatched: 3. This CDR3 has 14 residues. CDR3 sequence (DNA): TGTGCCAGCAGCGGGACAGGCCTCTCCTACGAGCAGTACTTC. Its protein product is CASSGTGLSYEQYF.

The chain combines TRBV6-5 with TRBJ1-2; TRBD1 agrees at 7 bases. Germline trimming cut 5 bases from V and 9 bases from J; bases unmatched to any gene: 6. Germline V lookup: CDR1 MNHEY, CDR2 SVGAGI. The CDR3 has 12 amino acids. CDR3 nucleotides: TGTGCCAGCAGTCCGACAGGGAGGAGCTACACCTTC. It yields the protein CASSPTGRSYTF.